These 22 T cell receptor beta chains originate from one sample sequenced in a study of blood T cell repertoires in COVID-19. The method was immunoSEQ multiplex PCR; TCRdb's version includes in-frame clones alone and lacks a portion of them. The repertoire includes about 44,000 clones, approximately 90% of them detected once, and 20% to 30% sits in the top ten. Sequenced material: peripheral blood. The source of these receptors is a woman over 75 in a cohort sampled during active or convalescent COVID-19.

V gene TRBV3-1 (or the pseudogene TRBV3-2) combines with J gene TRBJ2-3; D is perhaps TRBD1 (5 bases). This CDR3 region has 16 residues. The V gene's germline CDR1 is LGHDT and CDR2 YNNKEL (reference sequence). V was clipped by 4 bases and J by 4 bases, with 18 bases between them. The CDR3 is CASSPRRQGSADTQYF. In DNA, the CDR3 is TGTGCCAGCAGCCCCCGGCGGCAGGGATCCGCAGATACGCAGTATTTT.

The rearrangement links TRBV30 to TRBJ1-1; possibly TRBD1 for D (5 bases). Trimming cost V 0 bases and J 7 bases, with 12 bases left between them. The germline V gene has CDR1 GTSNPN and CDR2 SVGIG (reference sequence). The CDR3 totals 13 residues. CDR3 DNA: TGTGCCTGGAGTGTCTCTGGGCAGGGTGAAGCTTTCTTT. Its protein is CAWSVSGQGEAFF.

For the CDR3, the DNA is TGTGCCAGCAGCTGGACAGGGGGCGGACTGTTTTTT. This sequence encodes CASSWTGGGLFF. J is TRBJ1-4 and V is TRBV14; 11 bases are shared with TRBD1. The V and J ends lost 5 bases and 13 bases, in that order; junction bases with no gene match: 3. CDR1 and CDR2 (germline): SGHDN, FVKESK. The CDR3 sequence is 12 residues long.

The rearrangement uses TRBV7-9 and TRBJ1-1; D gene ambiguous. The CDR3 sequence is 13 residues long. V gave up 4 bases and J gave up 1 base, with 7 bases separating them. Germline loops: CDR1 SEHNR, CDR2 FQNEAQ (reference sequence). The CDR3 spells CASSSPRNTEAFF. The DNA of the CDR3 is TGTGCCAGCAGCTCCCCCCGGAACACTGAAGCTTTCTTT. Full variable domain (missing parts from reference TRBV7-9 and TRBJ1-1): DTGVSQNPRHKITKRGQNVTFRCDPISEHNRLYWYRQTLGQGPEFLTYFQNEAQLEKSRLLSDRFSAERPKGSFSTLEIQRTEQGDSAMYLCASSSPRNTEAFFGQGTRLTVV.

The chain recombines TRBV2 with TRBJ2-3; 13 positions match TRBD2. With 7 bases clipped from V and 4 bases from J, the junction kept 5 bases outside the gene matches. Germline V gene sequence: CDR1 SNHLY, CDR2 FYNNEI. CDR3 length: 15 amino acids. CDR3 sequence (DNA): TGTGCCAGCACCAGACTAGCGGGGGGTGCAGATACGCAGTATTTT. It yields the protein CASTRLAGGADTQYF. The full variable domain, in which reference TRBV2 and TRBJ2-3 provide the parts outside the CDR3, is EPEVTQTPSHQVTQMGQEVILRCVPISNHLYFYWYRQILGQKVEFLVSFYNNEISEKSEIFDDQFSVERPDGSNFTLKIRSTKLEDSAMYFCASTRLAGGADTQYFGPGTRLTVL.

This sequence joins TRBV11-2 and TRBJ2-3; 8 bases fit TRBD1. With 1 base clipped from V and 2 bases from J, the junction kept 5 bases outside the gene matches. The CDR3 covers 16 residues. The germline V gene encodes CDR1 SGHAT and CDR2 FQNNGV. As DNA, the CDR3 is TGTGCCAGCAGCTTAGCCTGGACAGGGACCACAGATACGCAGTATTTT. It translates to CASSLAWTGTTDTQYF.

In its sample, this clone was seen a few times. The chain recombines TRBV19 with TRBJ1-4, with 8 bases identical to TRBD1. The CDR3 covers 13 residues. Germline trimming cut 3 bases from V and 11 bases from J; bases unmatched to any gene: 5. CDR1 and CDR2 (germline): LNHDA, SQIVND (reference sequence). The CDR3 DNA sequence: TGTGCCAGTAGTATTGGGAACAGGGGGAAACTGTTTTTT. Residues: CASSIGNRGKLFF.

The chain recombines TRBV7-2 with TRBJ1-1, with 8 bases fitting TRBD1. In germline, CDR1 is SGHTA, CDR2 FQGNSA. J was trimmed by 4 bases and V by 5 bases; bases with no gene match: 15. The CDR3 is 17 residues long. The CDR3 reads CASSHTTNGQGSTEAFF. The CDR3 nucleotides read TGTGCCAGCAGCCACACCACAAACGGACAGGGATCCACTGAAGCTTTCTTT.

The rearrangement links TRBV3-1 (or the pseudogene TRBV3-2) to TRBJ2-2; tentative D call: TRBD1 (5 bases). The CDR3 covers 17 residues. CDR1 LGHDT and CDR2 YNNKEL come from the germline V gene (reference sequence). V gave up 5 bases and J gave up 1 base, with 17 bases separating them. The CDR3 loop reads CASSSFSYGQNTGELFF. As DNA, the CDR3 is TGTGCCAGCAGCTCCTTTTCTTACGGACAGAACACCGGGGAGCTGTTTTTT.

This clone was seen a few times. This sample also contains other DNA sequences that code for the same CDR3. The chain is built from TRBV11-3 and TRBJ1-2, with D perhaps TRBD1 (6 bases). The CDR3 totals 17 residues. V was trimmed by 4 bases and J by 2 bases, leaving 20 bases between them. Per germline, CDR1 SGHNT and CDR2 YENEEA. CDR3 nucleotides: TGTGCCAGCAGCTCCTCGTTCGGGACGGGACAAAACTATGGCTACACCTTC. Translation: CASSSSFGTGQNYGYTF.

V is TRBV19 and J is TRBJ2-3; 11 bases map to TRBD2. Looked up from germline, CDR1 is LNHDA and CDR2 is SQIVND (reference sequence). V lost 9 bases and J lost 3; bases outside the gene matches: 8. The CDR3 totals 15 residues. CDR3 residues: CASARLAGRTDTQYF. The CDR3 bases are TGTGCCAGCGCCCGACTAGCGGGACGAACAGATACGCAGTATTTT.

This chain joins TRBV5-5 and TRBJ2-7; tentative D call: TRBD1 (6 bases). The CDR3 contains 14 residues. The V and J ends lost 1 base and 2 bases respectively, with 10 bases between them. The germline gives CDR1 SGHKS, CDR2 YYEKEE (reference sequence). The CDR3 DNA follows: TGTGCCAGCAGCTTGTCCCAGGGGACCTACGAGCAGTACTTC. Its translation is CASSLSQGTYEQYF.

The chain carries TRBV24-1 and TRBJ2-1; 8 positions match TRBD1. With V trimmed by 3 bases and J by 6 bases, 3 bases remained unmatched. This CDR3 contains 14 residues. CDR1 and CDR2 from the germline V gene are KGHDR and SFDVKD. The CDR3 loop reads CATSDPGQANEQFF. CDR3 DNA: TGTGCCACCAGTGATCCGGGACAGGCCAATGAGCAGTTCTTC.

The J gene is TRBJ2-5, the V gene TRBV3-1 (or the pseudogene TRBV3-2); 8 bases line up with TRBD2. The CDR3 is 17 amino acids. With 0 bases clipped from V and 5 bases from J, the junction kept 11 bases outside the gene matches. Germline values: CDR1 LGHDT, CDR2 YNNKEL (reference sequence). The CDR3 coding sequence is TGTGCCAGCAGCCAAGATGGTATTAGCGGGGTGGGCGAGACCCAGTACTTC. As protein: CASSQDGISGVGETQYF.

The chain recombines TRBV27 with TRBJ1-2; 11 bases map to TRBD1. After removal of 4 bases from V and 6 bases from J, the junction contained 7 bases not matched to a gene. This CDR3 has 15 residues. CDR1 is MNHEY and CDR2 is SMNVEV in the germline V gene (reference sequence). The CDR3 spells CASSSGTGGENGYTF. CDR3 sequence (DNA): TGTGCCAGCAGTTCCGGGACAGGGGGGGAGAATGGCTACACCTTC.

The chain has TRBV10-1 and TRBJ2-7, with 13 bases aligning to TRBD2. The CDR3 is made up of 15 amino acids. Germline V gene data show CDR1 as WNHNN and CDR2 as SYGVQD (reference sequence). V dropped 3 bases and J dropped 9; count of bases not matched to a gene: 8. CDR3 in DNA: TGCGCCAGCAGTGACGGACTAGCGGGGGACCGGGGGCAGTACTTC. It codes for CASSDGLAGDRGQYF.

The rearrangement links TRBV6-5 to TRBJ1-1, with D tentatively TRBD1 (6 bases). This CDR3 contains 15 residues. With 6 bases removed from V and 3 bases from J, the gap between germline ends came to 17 bases. Looked up from germline, CDR1 is MNHEY and CDR2 is SVGAGI. The DNA of the CDR3 is TGTGCCAGCAGGCCATGGGGAGGGGGGGACACTGAAGCTTTCTTT. Translation: CASRPWGGGDTEAFF.

This clone was seen only once. The chain recombines TRBV20-1 with TRBJ1-1; D is perhaps TRBD1 (5 bases). V gave up 3 bases and J gave up 4 bases, with 9 bases separating them. The CDR3 has 12 amino acids. Germline assignment: CDR1 DFQATT and CDR2 SNEGSKA (reference sequence). CDR3 sequence: CSASTDSTEAFF. CDR3 DNA sequence: TGCAGTGCTAGTACAGACAGCACTGAAGCTTTCTTT.

The rearrangement links TRBV3-1 (or the pseudogene TRBV3-2) to TRBJ1-1, with D unclear. V was trimmed by 4 bases and J by 2 bases, leaving 8 bases between them. The CDR3 has 13 residues. Germline assignment: CDR1 LGHDT and CDR2 YNNKEL (reference sequence). The CDR3 here is CASSLITNTEAFF. CDR3 nucleotides: TGTGCCAGCAGCCTAATAACAAACACTGAAGCTTTCTTT.

The CDR3 sequence is CASSQSMESYEQYF. For the CDR3, the DNA is TGTGCCAGCAGCCAATCGATGGAGAGCTACGAGCAGTACTTC. The J gene is TRBJ2-7, the V gene TRBV16, with D uncertain. The germline V gene has CDR1 KGHSY and CDR2 FQNENV. Trimming took off 0 bases at V and 3 bases at J, with 9 bases between the two ends. This CDR3 spans 14 amino acids.

The chain has TRBV9 and TRBJ1-3; D call uncertain. Germline values: CDR1 SGDLS, CDR2 YYNGEE. The CDR3 has 14 amino acids. Trimming cost V 4 bases and J 5 bases, with 13 bases left between them. The CDR3 here is CASSPTQERNTIYF. The CDR3 DNA reads TGTGCCAGCAGCCCAACACAAGAACGAAACACCATATATTTT. Full variable domain (rest looked up from reference TRBV9 and TRBJ1-3): DSGVTQTPKHLITATGQRVTLRCSPRSGDLSVYWYQQSLDQGLQFLIQYYNGEERAKGNILERFSAQQFPDLHSELNLSSLELGDSALYFCASSPTQERNTIYFGEGSWLTVV.

J is TRBJ2-3 and V is TRBV11-3; a possible D gene is TRBD1 (5 bases). Trimming took 1 base from V and 6 from J, leaving 17 bases between them. From germline, CDR1 is SGHNT and CDR2 YENEEA. This CDR3 spans 16 amino acids. The CDR3 sequence: CASSLVGRASGDTQYF. The CDR3, as DNA: TGTGCCAGCAGCTTAGTGGGCAGGGCCAGTGGGGATACGCAGTATTTT.